The subject of this entry is one T cell receptor beta chain. Its cognate antigen has yet to be identified. No much larger clone is present one base from it, and per-base qualities are unavailable. At the DNA level, this CDR3 is encoded by other sequences in the same sample as well. The entry originates in a study of blood T cell repertoires in COVID-19 (TCRdb year 2020). A note on the overall study: Samples from collaborators originated in the United States, Italy and Spain and spanned both the acute and convalescent phases of COVID-19. The dataset comprised deeply sampled blood TCRbeta repertoires from subjects exposed to, actively infected with, or recovered from COVID-19. The material from the prospective study consisted of cDNA or gDNA derived from T cells, B-cell-depleted T cells, or PBMCs. Where HLA class I and class II types were available, the types were taken from metadata supplied by the sample provider, not from assay-based typing. The repertoires were made available in a free public database intended to serve as a resource for research on the immune response to SARS-CoV-2. The sample metadata nearly always contained a de-identified subject ID, COVID-19 status, age in years and sex. The samples were drawn from two sources: the first 160 participants of the ongoing ImmuneRACE study, and approximately 1,300 subjects contributed by 6 global collaborators.

On the study overall, not on this receptor specifically: How much clinical and demographic metadata was included differed by source and by participant, and the metadata was provided uncurated.

The immunoSEQ Assay, a bias-controlled multiplex PCR, was used to amplify TCRbeta CDR3 regions from genomic DNA. The study's processing was this. Within the assay, amplification of reference gene primers was used to estimate how many nucleated cells each sample contained. To quantify the absolute abundance of each unique TCRbeta CDR3 rearrangement, sequence reads were collapsed and filtered. For each sample, productive Simpson clonality was calculated as the square root of Simpson's diversity index across productive rearrangements. The source is immuneACCESS, and TCRdb retained only in-frame sequences with V and J called. Part of the clones is not carried over; for the studies checked, unresolved V genes explain less than half of this, and the remainder is unexplained. V and J calls and clone size are as listed in that table; D and trimming were resolved from the DNA. The sample yields fewer than 75,000 clones; approximately 87% were counted once. Clones ranked in the top ten supply roughly 6.4% of the sample.

Collaborating institutions collected whole blood in K2EDTA tubes following their own protocols. Collaborator samples were shipped for TCRbeta analysis as frozen whole blood, isolated PBMCs, or DNA extracted from either sample type. CDR1 and CDR2 are drawn from the germline V gene: LGHNA, YNFKEQ. The cysteine opens and the phenylalanine closes a CDR3 of 16 amino acids. The retained sequence is limited to the CDR3, 48 bases, with the frame set at the first base. From V the trimming removes 1 base and from J it removes 7 bases, while the gene matches leave 7 bases of the junction unaccounted for. Sequencing used peripheral blood. This clonotype was sampled from a man between 60 and 75 years old with active or convalescent COVID-19. The sequence links TRBV4-2 to TRBJ1-5, and 10 bases in between align with TRBD1. The CDR3 region: CASSQGGTGVNQPQHF. The nucleotide sequence is TGTGCCAGCAGCCAAGGTGGGACAGGGGTCAACCAGCCCCAGCATTTT.